The source of this T cell receptor (beta chain) is a study of identical twins. One entry per CDR3 protein, called by TCRdb with MiXCR from the 5' RACE reads. Here the sample spans fewer than 550,000 distinct CDR3 sequences, roughly 15% being singletons. The CDR3 has 13 residues. Germline V gives CDR1 MNHEY, CDR2 SMNVEV (reference sequence). V lost 5 bases and J 4 bases, leaving 12 bases between the germline ends. Only healthy Caucasians were enrolled as donors. This clonotype was counted only a few times. These data were also filed under a second study, of yellow fever vaccine responses in identical twins.

The gene calls are TRBV27 and TRBJ2-7, with D perhaps being TRBD1 or TRBD2 (6 bases each). The sequencing sample was made of CD4+ T cells sorted from blood. The TCR originated in a woman aged 18 to 35 in good health. The CDR3 nucleotides are TGTGCCAGCAGTCGAGGGGGGCAGTACGAGCAGTACTTC. Translation: CASSRGGQYEQYF.